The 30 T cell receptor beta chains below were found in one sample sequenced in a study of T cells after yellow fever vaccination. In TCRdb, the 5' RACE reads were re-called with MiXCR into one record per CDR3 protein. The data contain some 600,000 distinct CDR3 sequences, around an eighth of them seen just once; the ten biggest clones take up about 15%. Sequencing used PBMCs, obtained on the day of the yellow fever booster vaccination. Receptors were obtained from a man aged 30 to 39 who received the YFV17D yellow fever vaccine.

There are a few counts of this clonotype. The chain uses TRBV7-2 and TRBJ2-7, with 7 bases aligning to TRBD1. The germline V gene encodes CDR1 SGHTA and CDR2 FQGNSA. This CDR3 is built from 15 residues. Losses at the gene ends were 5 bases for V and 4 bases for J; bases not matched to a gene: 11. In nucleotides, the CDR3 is TGTGCCAGCAGCCGAGGGACAGACGTCCAGTACGAGCAGTACTTC. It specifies CASSRGTDVQYEQYF.

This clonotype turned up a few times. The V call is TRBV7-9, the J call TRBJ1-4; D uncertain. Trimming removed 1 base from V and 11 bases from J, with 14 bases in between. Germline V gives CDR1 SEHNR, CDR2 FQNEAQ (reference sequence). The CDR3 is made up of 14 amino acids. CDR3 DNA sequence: TGTGCCAGCAGCTTAGTCCCCGGGCCGCGGAAACTGTTTTTT. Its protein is CASSLVPGPRKLFF.

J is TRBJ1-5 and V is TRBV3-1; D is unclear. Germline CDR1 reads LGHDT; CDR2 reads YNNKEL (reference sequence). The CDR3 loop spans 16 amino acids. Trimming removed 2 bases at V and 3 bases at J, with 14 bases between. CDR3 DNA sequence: TGTGCCAGCAGCCAAACGGGCGGGAGATCCAATCAGCCCCAGCATTTT. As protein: CASSQTGGRSNQPQHF.

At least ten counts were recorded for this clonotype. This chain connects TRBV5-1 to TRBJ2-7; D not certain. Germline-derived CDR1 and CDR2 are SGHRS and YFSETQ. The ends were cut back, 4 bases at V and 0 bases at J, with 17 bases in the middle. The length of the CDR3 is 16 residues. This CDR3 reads CASSPNSVSSSYEQYF. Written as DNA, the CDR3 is TGCGCCAGCAGCCCTAATTCGGTTTCGAGCTCCTACGAGCAGTACTTC. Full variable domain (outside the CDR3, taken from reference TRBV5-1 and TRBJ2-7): KAGVTQTPRYLIKTRGQQVTLSCSPISGHRSVSWYQQTPGQGLQFLFEYFSETQRNKGNFPGRFSGRQFSNSRSEMNVSTLELGDSALYLCASSPNSVSSSYEQYFGPGTRLTVT.

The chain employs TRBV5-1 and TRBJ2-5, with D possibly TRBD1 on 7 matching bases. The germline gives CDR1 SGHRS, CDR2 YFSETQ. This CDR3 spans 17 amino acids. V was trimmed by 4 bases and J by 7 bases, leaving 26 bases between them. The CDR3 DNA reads TGCGCCAGCAGCCCCCAACCGCCAGGGGGGAGTGGGGTGACCCAGTACTTC. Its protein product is CASSPQPPGGSGVTQYF.

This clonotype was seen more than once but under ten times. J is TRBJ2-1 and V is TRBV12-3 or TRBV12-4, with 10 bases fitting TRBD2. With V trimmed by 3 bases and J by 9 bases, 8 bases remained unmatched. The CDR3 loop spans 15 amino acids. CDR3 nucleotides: TGTGCCAGCAGTTTTTCGCTAGCGGGAGCGATTGAGCAGTTCTTC. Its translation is CASSFSLAGAIEQFF.

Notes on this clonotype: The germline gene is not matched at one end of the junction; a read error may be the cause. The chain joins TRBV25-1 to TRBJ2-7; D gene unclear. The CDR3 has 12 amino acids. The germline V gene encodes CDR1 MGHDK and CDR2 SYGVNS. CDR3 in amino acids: CASSLISSEQYF. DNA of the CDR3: TGTGCCAGCAGCTTAATATCCTCCGAGCAGTACTTC.

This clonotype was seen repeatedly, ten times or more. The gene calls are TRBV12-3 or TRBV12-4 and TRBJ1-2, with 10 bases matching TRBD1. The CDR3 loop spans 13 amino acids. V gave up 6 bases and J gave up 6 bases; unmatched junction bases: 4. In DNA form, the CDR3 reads TGTGCCAGCAGCATAGGACAGGGGGATGGCTACACCTTC. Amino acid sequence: CASSIGQGDGYTF.

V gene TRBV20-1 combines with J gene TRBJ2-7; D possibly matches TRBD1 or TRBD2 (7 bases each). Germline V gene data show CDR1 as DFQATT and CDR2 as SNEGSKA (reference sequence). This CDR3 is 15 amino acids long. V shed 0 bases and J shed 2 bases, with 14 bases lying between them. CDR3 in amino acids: CSARDGAGGAYEQYF. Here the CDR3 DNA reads TGCAGTGCTAGAGATGGGGCAGGGGGGGCCTACGAGCAGTACTTC.

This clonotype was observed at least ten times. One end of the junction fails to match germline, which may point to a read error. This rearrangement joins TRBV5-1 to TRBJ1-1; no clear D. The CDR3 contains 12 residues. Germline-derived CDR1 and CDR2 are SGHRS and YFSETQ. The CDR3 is CASSLVDTEAFF. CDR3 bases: TGTGCCAGCAGTTTGGTGGACACTGAAGCTTTCTTT. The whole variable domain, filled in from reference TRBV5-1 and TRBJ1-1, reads KAGVTQTPRYLIKTRGQQVTLSCSPISGHRSVSWYQQTPGQGLQFLFEYFSETQRNKGNFPGRFSGRQFSNSRSEMNVSTLELGDSALYLCASSLVDTEAFFGQGTRLTVV.

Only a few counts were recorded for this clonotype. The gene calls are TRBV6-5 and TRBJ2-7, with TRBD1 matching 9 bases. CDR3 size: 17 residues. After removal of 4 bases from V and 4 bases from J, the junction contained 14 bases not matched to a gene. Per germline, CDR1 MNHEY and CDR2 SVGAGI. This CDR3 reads CASSSPGQGGYAYEQYF. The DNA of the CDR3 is TGTGCCAGCAGTTCTCCGGGACAGGGCGGGTATGCGTACGAGCAGTACTTC.

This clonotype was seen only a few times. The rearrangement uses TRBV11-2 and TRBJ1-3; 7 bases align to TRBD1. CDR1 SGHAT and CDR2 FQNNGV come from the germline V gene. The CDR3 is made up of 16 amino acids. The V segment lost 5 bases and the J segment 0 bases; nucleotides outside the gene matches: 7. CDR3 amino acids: CASSPGGKGSGNTIYF. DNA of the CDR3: TGTGCCAGCAGCCCAGGGGGGAAGGGCTCTGGAAACACCATATATTTT. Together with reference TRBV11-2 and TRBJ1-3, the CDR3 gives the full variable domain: EAGVAQSPRYKIIEKRQSVAFWCNPISGHATLYWYQQILGQGPKLLIQFQNNGVVDDSQLPKDRFSAERLKGVDSTLKIQPAKLEDSAVYLCASSPGGKGSGNTIYFGEGSWLTVV.

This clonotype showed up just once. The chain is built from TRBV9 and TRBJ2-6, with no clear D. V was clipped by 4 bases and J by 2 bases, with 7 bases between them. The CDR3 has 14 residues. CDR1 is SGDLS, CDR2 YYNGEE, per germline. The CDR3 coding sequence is TGTGCCAGCAGCCCCAATGCTGGGGCCAACGTCCTGACTTTC. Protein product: CASSPNAGANVLTF.

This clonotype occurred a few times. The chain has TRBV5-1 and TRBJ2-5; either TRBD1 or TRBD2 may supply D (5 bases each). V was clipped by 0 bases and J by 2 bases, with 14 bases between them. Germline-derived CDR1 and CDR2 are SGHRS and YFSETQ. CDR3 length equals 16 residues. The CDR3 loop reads CASSLGGAPAQETQYF. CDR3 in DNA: TGCGCCAGCAGCTTGGGAGGGGCTCCCGCGCAAGAGACCCAGTACTTC.

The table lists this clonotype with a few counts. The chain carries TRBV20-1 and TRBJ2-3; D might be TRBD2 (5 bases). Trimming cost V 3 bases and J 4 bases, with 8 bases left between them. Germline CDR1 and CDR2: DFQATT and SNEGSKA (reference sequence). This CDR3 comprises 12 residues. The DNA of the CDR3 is TGCAGTGCTAGGGAGGAGCCAGATACGCAGTATTTT. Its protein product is CSAREEPDTQYF.

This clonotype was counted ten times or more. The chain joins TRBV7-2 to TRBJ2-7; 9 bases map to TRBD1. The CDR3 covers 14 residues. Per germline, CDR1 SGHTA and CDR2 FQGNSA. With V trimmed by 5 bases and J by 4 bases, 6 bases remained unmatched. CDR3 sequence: CASSPRQGGYEQYF. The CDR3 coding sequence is TGTGCCAGCAGCCCTCGACAGGGGGGGTACGAGCAGTACTTC.

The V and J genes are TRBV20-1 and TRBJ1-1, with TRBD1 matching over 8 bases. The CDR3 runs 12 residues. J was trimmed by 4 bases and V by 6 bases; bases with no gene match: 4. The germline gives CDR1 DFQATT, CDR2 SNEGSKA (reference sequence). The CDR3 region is CSAKQGVTEAFF. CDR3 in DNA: TGCAGTGCCAAACAGGGGGTCACTGAAGCTTTCTTT.

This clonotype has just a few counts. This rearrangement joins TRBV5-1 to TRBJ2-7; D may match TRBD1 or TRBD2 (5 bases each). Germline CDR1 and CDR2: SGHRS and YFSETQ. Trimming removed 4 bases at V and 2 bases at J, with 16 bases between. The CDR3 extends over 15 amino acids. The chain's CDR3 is CASSGERGPTYEQYF. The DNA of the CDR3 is TGCGCCAGCAGCGGCGAGAGGGGCCCAACCTACGAGCAGTACTTC.

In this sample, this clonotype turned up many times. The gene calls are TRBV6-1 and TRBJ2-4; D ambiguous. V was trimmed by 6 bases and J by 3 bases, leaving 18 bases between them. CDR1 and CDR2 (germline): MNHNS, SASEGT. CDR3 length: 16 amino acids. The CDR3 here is CASRESLHLYKNIQYF. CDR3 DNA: TGTGCCAGCAGAGAATCCCTTCACCTATACAAAAACATTCAGTACTTC.

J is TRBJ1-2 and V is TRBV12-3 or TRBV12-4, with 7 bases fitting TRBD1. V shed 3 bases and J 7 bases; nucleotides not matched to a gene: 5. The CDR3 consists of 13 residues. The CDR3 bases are TGTGCCAGCAGTTTGGAACAGGGGTTTGGCTACACCTTC. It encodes CASSLEQGFGYTF.

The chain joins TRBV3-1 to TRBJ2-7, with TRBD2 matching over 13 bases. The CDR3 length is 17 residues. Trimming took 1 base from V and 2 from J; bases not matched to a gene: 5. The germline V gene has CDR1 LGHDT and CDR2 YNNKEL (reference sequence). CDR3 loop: CASSQGTSGRAPYEQYF. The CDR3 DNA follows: TGTGCCAGCAGCCAAGGGACTAGCGGGAGAGCCCCCTACGAGCAGTACTTC.

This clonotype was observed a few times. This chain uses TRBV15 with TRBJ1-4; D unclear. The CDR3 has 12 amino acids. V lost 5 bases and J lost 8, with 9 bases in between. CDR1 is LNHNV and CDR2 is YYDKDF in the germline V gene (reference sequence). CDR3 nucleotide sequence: TGTGCCACCAGCGCGCCAGGCGAAAAACTGTTTTTT. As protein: CATSAPGEKLFF.

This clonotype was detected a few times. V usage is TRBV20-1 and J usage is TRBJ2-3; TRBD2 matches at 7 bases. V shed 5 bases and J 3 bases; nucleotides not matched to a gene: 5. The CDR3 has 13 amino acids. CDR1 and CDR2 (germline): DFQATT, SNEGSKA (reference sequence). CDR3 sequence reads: CSAGSSGTDTQYF. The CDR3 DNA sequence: TGCAGTGCTGGTTCTAGCGGAACAGATACGCAGTATTTT.

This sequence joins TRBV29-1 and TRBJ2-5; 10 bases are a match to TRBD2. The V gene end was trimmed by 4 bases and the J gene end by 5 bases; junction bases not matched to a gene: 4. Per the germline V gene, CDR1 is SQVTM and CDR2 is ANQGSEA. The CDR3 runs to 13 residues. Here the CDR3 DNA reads TGCAGCGTTGTTGCTAGCGGGAGTGAGACCCAGTACTTC. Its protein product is CSVVASGSETQYF.

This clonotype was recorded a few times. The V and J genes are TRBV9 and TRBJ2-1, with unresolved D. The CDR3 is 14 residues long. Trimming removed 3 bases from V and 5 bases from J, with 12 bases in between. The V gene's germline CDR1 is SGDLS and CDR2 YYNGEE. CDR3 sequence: CASSDRNWDNEQFF. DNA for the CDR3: TGTGCCAGCAGCGATCGAAACTGGGACAATGAGCAGTTCTTC.

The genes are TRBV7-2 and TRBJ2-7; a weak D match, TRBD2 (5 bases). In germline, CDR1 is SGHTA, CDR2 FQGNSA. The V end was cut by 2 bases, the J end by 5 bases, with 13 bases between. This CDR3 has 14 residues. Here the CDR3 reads CASSLSSADHEQYF. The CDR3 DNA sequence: TGTGCCAGCAGCTTAAGTAGCGCAGATCACGAGCAGTACTTC.

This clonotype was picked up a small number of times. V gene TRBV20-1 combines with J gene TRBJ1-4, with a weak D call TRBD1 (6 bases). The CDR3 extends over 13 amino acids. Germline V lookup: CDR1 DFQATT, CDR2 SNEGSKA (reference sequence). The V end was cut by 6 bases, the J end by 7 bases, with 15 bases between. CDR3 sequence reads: CSAYRDLGEKLFF. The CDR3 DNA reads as TGCAGTGCCTACAGGGACTTGGGTGAAAAACTGTTTTTT.

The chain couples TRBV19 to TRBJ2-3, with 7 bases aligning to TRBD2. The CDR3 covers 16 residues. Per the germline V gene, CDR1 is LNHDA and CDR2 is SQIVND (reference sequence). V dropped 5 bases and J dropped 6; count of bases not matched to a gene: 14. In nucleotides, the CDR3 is TGTGCCAGTAGTTCCGGACTAGTCTCTTTGGCGGATACGCAGTATTTT. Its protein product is CASSSGLVSLADTQYF.

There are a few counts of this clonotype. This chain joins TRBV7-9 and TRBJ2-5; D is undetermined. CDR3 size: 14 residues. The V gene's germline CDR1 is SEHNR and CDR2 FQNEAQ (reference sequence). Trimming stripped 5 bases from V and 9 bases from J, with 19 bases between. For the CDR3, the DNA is TGTGCCAGCAGCGCCGTCAGTGTTTCTGGTGCCCAGTACTTC. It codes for CASSAVSVSGAQYF.

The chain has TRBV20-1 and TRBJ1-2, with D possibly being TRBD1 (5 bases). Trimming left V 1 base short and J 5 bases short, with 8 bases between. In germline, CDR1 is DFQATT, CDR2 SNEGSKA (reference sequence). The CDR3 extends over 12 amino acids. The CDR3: CSARATDYGYTF. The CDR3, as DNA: TGCAGTGCTAGAGCGACAGATTATGGCTACACCTTC.